Below, 4 T cell receptor beta chains from the same sample are listed, as sequenced in a study of blood T cell repertoires in COVID-19. Sequencing used immunoSEQ multiplex PCR; TCRdb keeps in-frame clones, though not all of them. The repertoire holds more than 85,000 clones, with approximately 90% as singletons. Source material: peripheral blood. The receptors were sampled from a woman aged 50 to 60 with COVID-19, enrolled during active disease.

The chain has TRBV3-1 (or the pseudogene TRBV3-2) and TRBJ2-5; D is uncertain. This CDR3 is built from 13 residues. Deletions cut 1 base from V and 5 bases from J, with 8 bases between. The germline CDR1 and CDR2 sequences are LGHDT and YNNKEL (reference sequence). CDR3 residues: CASSQVLRETQYF. The CDR3 DNA reads as TGTGCCAGCAGCCAAGTCCTACGGGAGACCCAGTACTTC.

V is TRBV4-1 and J is TRBJ1-1; D not resolved. CDR1 is MGHRA, CDR2 YSYEKL, per germline. V lost 1 base to trimming and J lost 0 bases, with 9 bases between them. CDR3 length: 15 amino acids. CDR3 sequence reads: CASSQGSQVNTEAFF. CDR3 DNA: TGCGCCAGCAGCCAAGGTTCGCAGGTGAACACTGAAGCTTTCTTT.

The chain carries TRBV5-1 and TRBJ1-1; D may be TRBD1 (5 bases). The CDR3 runs 15 residues. Germline-derived CDR1 and CDR2 are SGHRS and YFSETQ. The V end lost 4 bases, the J end lost 1 base, and 14 bases lay between the germline ends. Written as DNA, the CDR3 is TGCGCCAGCAGCACCCTTGGGGGGGAGAACACTGAAGCTTTCTTT. Its translation: CASSTLGGENTEAFF.

CDR3 DNA: TGTGCCAGCAGCCGGGGACAGGGCTCTAACTATGGCTACACCTTC. Protein sequence: CASSRGQGSNYGYTF. This chain uses TRBV3-1 (or the pseudogene TRBV3-2) with TRBJ1-2, with TRBD1 matching 9 bases. The V gene's germline CDR1 is LGHDT and CDR2 YNNKEL (reference sequence). V gave up 4 bases and J gave up 0 bases; unmatched junction bases: 3. The CDR3 has 15 amino acids.